This T cell receptor (beta chain) was retrieved from a study of shared clonotypes between healthy human individuals. Generated by immunoSEQ multiplex PCR, the TCRdb table keeps only in-frame clones and is missing some. The table includes approximately 340,000 clones, approximately 79% detected once. The CDR3 covers 13 residues. CDR1 is SEHNR and CDR2 is FQNEAQ in the germline V gene (reference sequence). Deletions cut 1 base from V and 1 base from J, with 1 base between. The sample holds a few counts of this clone. Naive CD4+ cells were CD45RA-selected; the remaining cells were memory. The material sequenced was memory CD4+ T cells sorted from blood. The subset here: CD45RA-negative fraction. The chain joins TRBV7-9 to TRBJ2-2; D is undetermined. The TCR originated in a man younger than 40 in good health. The CDR3 DNA is TGTGCCAGCAGCTTAGGGAACACCGGGGAGCTGTTTTTT. Its protein is CASSLGNTGELFF.